Below are 15 T cell receptor beta chains sequenced from a single sample in a study of CD8 T cells in Susac syndrome. cDNA came from around 0.5 to 1 ug RNA primed by random hexamers. TCRdb ran MiXCR on the immunoSEQ multiplex PCR reads and lists one entry per CDR3 protein. There are about 150,000 distinct CDR3 sequences in the sample; over 95% occur only once, and over 0.12% lies in the top ten. The material sequenced was CD8+ T cells from PBMCs. The receptors derive from a human donor with multiple sclerosis.

The gene calls are TRBV27 and TRBJ2-7; perhaps TRBD2 as D (5 bases). V dropped 6 bases and J dropped 4 bases, with 16 bases sitting between them. The CDR3 length is 14 residues. CDR1 and CDR2 (germline): MNHEY, SMNVEV (reference sequence). CDR3 loop: CASRGTVRGYEQYV. The CDR3 DNA follows: TGTGCCAGCAGAGGAACCGTACGCGGGTACGAGCAGTACGTC.

V is TRBV6-1 and J is TRBJ2-7; no definite D call. V was cut by 4 bases and J by 2 bases, with 21 bases left in between. The CDR3 runs to 17 residues. Germline V gene lookup returns CDR1 MNHNS and CDR2 SASEGT. In DNA form, the CDR3 reads TGTGCCAGCAGTGTAGGAGTAGGCACACTTAACCCCTACGAGCAGTACTTC. As protein: CASSVGVGTLNPYEQYF.

The chain couples TRBV29-1 to TRBJ2-7; 9 positions match TRBD2. This CDR3 contains 15 residues. V lost 0 bases to trimming and J lost 6 bases; unmatched junction nucleotides: 9. Germline values: CDR1 SQVTM, CDR2 ANQGSEA. The chain's CDR3 is CSVEDGAGGLGEQYF. The DNA of the CDR3 is TGCAGCGTTGAAGATGGCGCGGGGGGGCTCGGCGAGCAGTACTTC.

This chain joins TRBV13 and TRBJ2-1; D unresolved. Germline V gene sequence: CDR1 PRHDT, CDR2 FYEKMQ (reference sequence). V shed 2 bases and J shed 0 bases, with 11 bases lying between them. The CDR3 runs to 16 residues. As DNA, the CDR3 is TGTGCCAGCAGCTTATGGGCGGAAAGCTCCTACAATGAGCAGTTCTTC. It encodes CASSLWAESSYNEQFF.

The V call is TRBV6-1, the J call TRBJ2-1, with D perhaps TRBD1 or TRBD2 (5 bases each). The germline V and J ends were trimmed by 2 bases and 10 bases, with 15 bases remaining between them. From germline, CDR1 is MNHNS and CDR2 SASEGT. The CDR3 runs 14 residues. The CDR3 spells CASSELRGPWEQFF. The CDR3 DNA reads as TGTGCCAGCAGTGAACTAAGGGGACCGTGGGAGCAGTTCTTC.

CDR3 region: CAWSGASSYNEQFF. CDR3 DNA sequence: TGTGCCTGGAGTGGGGCTAGCTCCTACAATGAGCAGTTCTTC. The rearrangement links TRBV30 to TRBJ2-1; D uncertain. The germline gives CDR1 GTSNPN, CDR2 SVGIG (reference sequence). V lost 1 base, J lost 0 bases, and 7 bases lay in between. The CDR3 loop spans 14 amino acids.

This chain links TRBV30 with TRBJ1-1; D might be TRBD1 (6 bases). The CDR3 totals 15 residues. Germline V lookup: CDR1 GTSNPN, CDR2 SVGIG (reference sequence). Trimming left V 4 bases short and J 0 bases short, with 15 bases between. Written as DNA, the CDR3 is TGTGCCTGGAATTCCCCCGGACAGCTGAACACTGAAGCTTTCTTT. As protein: CAWNSPGQLNTEAFF.

J is TRBJ1-3 and V is TRBV12-3 or TRBV12-4; D gene ambiguous. The CDR3 covers 12 residues. Trimming stripped 5 bases from V and 2 bases from J, with 4 bases between. CDR3 in amino acids: CASSPPGNTIYF. The CDR3 region has the DNA TGTGCCAGCAGTCCTCCTGGAAACACCATATATTTT.

The J gene is TRBJ2-7, the V gene TRBV30, with 8 bases matching TRBD1. The CDR3 contains 14 residues. Per the germline V gene, CDR1 is GTSNPN and CDR2 is SVGIG (reference sequence). V gave up 3 bases and J gave up 5 bases; unmatched junction bases: 9. CDR3 bases: TGTGCCTGGAGCGAGGGGACAGGAGTCAACGAGCAGTACTTC. Residues: CAWSEGTGVNEQYF.

This clonotype was observed once. The chain couples TRBV15 to TRBJ1-5; 10 bases line up with TRBD1. Unmatched junction bases numbered 7, after V lost 5 bases and J lost 6 bases. The CDR3 has 15 amino acids. The germline V gene encodes CDR1 LNHNV and CDR2 YYDKDF (reference sequence). The DNA of the CDR3 is TGTGCCACCAGCTTCCAAGACAGGGGGCTTCAGCCCCAGCATTTT. Translation: CATSFQDRGLQPQHF.

This clonotype was detected once. The chain recombines TRBV27 with TRBJ1-5, with a possible D match to TRBD1 (5 bases). The CDR3 length is 15 residues. CDR1 MNHEY and CDR2 SMNVEV come from the germline V gene (reference sequence). The V end lost 6 bases, the J end lost 1 base, and 13 bases lay between the germline ends. For the CDR3, the DNA is TGTGCCAGCAGGACGGGGCCGAGGAGCAATCAGCCCCAGCATTTT. Its protein is CASRTGPRSNQPQHF.

CDR3 in amino acids: CASSWTGVSGANVLTF. CDR3 nucleotides: TGTGCCAGCAGTTGGACAGGAGTCTCTGGGGCCAACGTCCTGACTTTC. V gene TRBV27 combines with J gene TRBJ2-6; 7 bases fit TRBD1. The CDR3 covers 16 residues. Germline assignment: CDR1 MNHEY and CDR2 SMNVEV (reference sequence). V shed 4 bases, J shed 0 bases, and the junction held 3 bases outside the gene matches.

The chain carries TRBV25-1 and TRBJ2-7, with a weak D call TRBD1 (5 bases). This CDR3 is built from 11 residues. The V gene lost 2 bases and the J gene lost 8 bases, with 7 bases spanning the gap. Germline loops: CDR1 MGHDK, CDR2 SYGVNS. The CDR3 here is CASSEQGKQYF. The CDR3, as DNA: TGTGCCAGCAGTGAACAGGGTAAGCAGTACTTC.

The chain links TRBV18 to TRBJ1-1; tentative D call: TRBD1 (6 bases). CDR3 length equals 15 residues. V dropped 3 bases and J dropped 5 bases, with 16 bases sitting between them. Germline CDR1 and CDR2: KGHSH and LQKENI. CDR3 coding DNA: TGTGCCAGCTCACCCTCCGGAGGGGGTGGGACTGAAGCTTTCTTT. Translating it yields CASSPSGGGGTEAFF.

The chain has TRBV9 and TRBJ1-1; TRBD1 might be the D (6 bases). CDR3 length: 16 residues. The V gene lost 4 bases and the J gene lost 1 base, with 17 bases spanning the gap. Germline assignment: CDR1 SGDLS and CDR2 YYNGEE. CDR3 coding DNA: TGTGCCAGCAGCTTTCCTTTGGACAGCTCGAACACTGAAGCTTTCTTT. Its translation: CASSFPLDSSNTEAFF.